A single sample gave rise to the 7 T cell receptor beta chains below, sequenced in a study of blood T cell repertoires in COVID-19. Method: immunoSEQ multiplex PCR; TCRdb's copy keeps in-frame clones and lacks some. Found here are fewer than 300,000 clones, 83% of them singletons; the top ten hold over 8.5%. The sequenced material came from peripheral blood. Source of these receptors: a woman aged 45-65 years who had recovered from COVID-19.

The V call is TRBV30, the J call TRBJ1-1; 12 bases line up with TRBD1. This CDR3 is built from 15 residues. Trimming at V came to 3 bases and at J to 3 bases, leaving 5 bases not matched to a gene. Germline CDR1 reads GTSNPN; CDR2 reads SVGIG (reference sequence). The chain's CDR3 is CAWRPRDRGHTEAFF. The CDR3 nucleotides are TGTGCCTGGAGACCCCGGGACAGGGGGCACACTGAAGCTTTCTTT.

The J gene is TRBJ1-6, the V gene TRBV4-3; D is uncertain. With 0 bases removed from V and 10 bases from J, the gap between germline ends came to 16 bases. The CDR3 runs 16 residues. CDR1 and CDR2 (germline): LGHNA, YSLEER. CDR3 DNA sequence: TGCGCCAGCAGCCAAGATGGCCCGGTCGGCGGCTCACCCCTCCACTTT. Amino acids: CASSQDGPVGGSPLHF.

The chain has TRBV5-1 and TRBJ1-4; D remains ambiguous. The CDR3 covers 14 residues. Trimming pared 0 bases from V and 3 bases from J, leaving 6 bases between. Looked up from germline, CDR1 is SGHRS and CDR2 is YFSETQ. CDR3 in DNA: TGCGCCAGCAGCTTGGTGGCGGCTAATGAAAAACTGTTTTTT. It codes for CASSLVAANEKLFF.

The rearrangement joins TRBV29-1 to TRBJ1-4; TRBD1 matches 8 bases. The CDR3 has 14 amino acids. In germline, CDR1 is SQVTM, CDR2 ANQGSEA. V trimming: 6 bases; J trimming: 3 bases; junction bases outside the gene matches: 6. The CDR3 nucleotides are TGCAGCGTATGCCACAGGGGGGCTAATGAAAAACTGTTTTTT. Protein product: CSVCHRGANEKLFF. Supplemented by reference TRBV29-1 and TRBJ1-4, the full variable domain reads SAVISQKPSRDICQRGTSLTIQCQVDSQVTMMFWYRQQPGQSLTLIATANQGSEATYESGFVIDKFPISRPNLTFSTLTVSNMSPEDSSIYLCSVCHRGANEKLFFGSGTQLSVL.

The V call is TRBV4-3, the J call TRBJ2-2, with 7 nucleotides matching TRBD2. Germline V gene data show CDR1 as LGHNA and CDR2 as YSLEER. The CDR3 has 17 residues. Germline trimming cut 3 bases from V and 0 bases from J; bases unmatched to any gene: 7. CDR3 protein: CASSQGPGGANTGELFF. In nucleotides, the CDR3 is TGCGCCAGCAGCCAGGGGCCGGGAGGAGCGAACACCGGGGAGCTGTTTTTT.

The gene calls are TRBV12-3 or TRBV12-4 and TRBJ1-2; TRBD1 might be the D (5 bases). The V end was cut by 7 bases, the J end by 8 bases, with 14 bases between. The CDR3 sequence is 12 residues long. In nucleotides, the CDR3 is TGTGCCAGCACCCCGGGGGAGGGAGGCTACACCTTC. Translation gives CASTPGEGGYTF.

The chain employs TRBV19 and TRBJ2-7, with TRBD2 matching over 9 bases. The CDR3 has 15 residues. Trimming took 3 bases from V and 7 from J; bases not matched to a gene: 10. Germline CDR1 and CDR2: LNHDA and SQIVND (reference sequence). Here the CDR3 DNA reads TGTGCCAGTAGTATCCCGGGTCTAGCGGGACTGGAGCAGTACTTC. This translates into CASSIPGLAGLEQYF.